This T cell receptor (beta chain) came from a study of shared clonotypes between healthy human individuals. Cells designated naive CD8 were CD45RO-negative and were positively selected for CCR7, with terminally differentiated effector memory CD45RA+ cells excluded. The CDR3 is made up of 12 amino acids. Trimming took 4 bases from V and 9 from J, leaving 10 bases between them. Germline values: CDR1 MNHNS, CDR2 SASEGT. Sequenced by immunoSEQ multiplex PCR; TCRdb stores in-frame clones only, minus some. Of roughly 2.1 million clones in the sample, 85% to 95% were seen once. This receptor was taken from a man aged 18 to 30 in good health. Some clones in this sample may be carry-over from other donors' samples. Sequenced sample: naive CD8+ T cells from PBMCs. The V and J genes are TRBV6-1 and TRBJ1-5; D remains ambiguous. CDR3 bases: TGTGCCAGCAGTGGTGTCCCCGGGCCCCAGCATTTT. This translates into CASSGVPGPQHF.